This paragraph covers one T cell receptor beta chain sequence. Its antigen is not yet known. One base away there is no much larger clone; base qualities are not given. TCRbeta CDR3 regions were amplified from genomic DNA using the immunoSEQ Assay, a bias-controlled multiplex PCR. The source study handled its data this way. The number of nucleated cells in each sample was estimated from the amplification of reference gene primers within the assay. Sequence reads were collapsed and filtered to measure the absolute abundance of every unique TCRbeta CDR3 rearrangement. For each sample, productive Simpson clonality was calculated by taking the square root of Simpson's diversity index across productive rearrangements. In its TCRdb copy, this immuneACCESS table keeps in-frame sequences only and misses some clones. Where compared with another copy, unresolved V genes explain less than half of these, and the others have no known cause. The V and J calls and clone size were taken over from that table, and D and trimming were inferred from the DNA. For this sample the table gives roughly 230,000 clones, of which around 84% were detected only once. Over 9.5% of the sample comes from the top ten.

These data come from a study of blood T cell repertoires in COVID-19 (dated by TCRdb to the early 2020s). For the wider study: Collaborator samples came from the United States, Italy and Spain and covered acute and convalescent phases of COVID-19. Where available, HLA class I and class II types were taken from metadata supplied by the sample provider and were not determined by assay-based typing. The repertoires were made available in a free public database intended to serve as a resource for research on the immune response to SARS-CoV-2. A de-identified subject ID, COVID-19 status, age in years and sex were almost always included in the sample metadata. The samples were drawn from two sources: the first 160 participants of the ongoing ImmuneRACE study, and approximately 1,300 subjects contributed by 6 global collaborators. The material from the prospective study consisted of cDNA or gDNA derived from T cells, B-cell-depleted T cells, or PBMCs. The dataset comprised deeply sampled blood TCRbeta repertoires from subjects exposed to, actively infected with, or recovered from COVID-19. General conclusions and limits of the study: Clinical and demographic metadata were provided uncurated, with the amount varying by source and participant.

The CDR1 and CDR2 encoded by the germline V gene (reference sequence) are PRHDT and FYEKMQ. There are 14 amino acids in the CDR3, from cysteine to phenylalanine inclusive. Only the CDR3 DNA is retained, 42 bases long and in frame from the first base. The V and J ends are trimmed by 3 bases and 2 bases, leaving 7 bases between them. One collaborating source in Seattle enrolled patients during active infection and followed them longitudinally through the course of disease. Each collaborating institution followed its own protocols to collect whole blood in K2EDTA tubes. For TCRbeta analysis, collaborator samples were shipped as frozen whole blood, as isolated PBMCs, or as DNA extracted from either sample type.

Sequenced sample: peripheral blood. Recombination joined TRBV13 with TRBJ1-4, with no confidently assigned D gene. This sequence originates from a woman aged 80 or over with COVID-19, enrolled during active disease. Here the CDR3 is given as CASSFRSTNEKLFF. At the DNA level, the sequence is TGTGCCAGCAGCTTCAGGTCCACTAATGAAAAACTGTTTTTT.